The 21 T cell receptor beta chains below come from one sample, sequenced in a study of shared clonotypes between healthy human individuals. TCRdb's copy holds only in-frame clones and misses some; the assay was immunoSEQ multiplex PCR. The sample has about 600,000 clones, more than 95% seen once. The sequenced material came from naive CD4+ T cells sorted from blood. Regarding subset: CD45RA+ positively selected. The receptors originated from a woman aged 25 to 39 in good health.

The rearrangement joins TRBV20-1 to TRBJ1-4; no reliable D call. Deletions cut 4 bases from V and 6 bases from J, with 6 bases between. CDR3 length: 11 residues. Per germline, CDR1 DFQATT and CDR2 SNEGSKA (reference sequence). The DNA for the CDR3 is TGCAGTGCTACTCCGGATGAAAAACTGTTTTTT. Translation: CSATPDEKLFF.

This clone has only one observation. This chain's CDR3 is CASSATGGQPQHF. Here the CDR3 DNA reads TGTGCCAGTAGTGCGACAGGGGGTCAGCCCCAGCATTTT. The J gene is TRBJ1-5, the V gene TRBV19; 9 bases are a match to TRBD1. The V segment lost 5 bases and the J segment 6 bases; nucleotides outside the gene matches: 2. The length of the CDR3 is 13 residues. From germline, CDR1 is LNHDA and CDR2 SQIVND (reference sequence).

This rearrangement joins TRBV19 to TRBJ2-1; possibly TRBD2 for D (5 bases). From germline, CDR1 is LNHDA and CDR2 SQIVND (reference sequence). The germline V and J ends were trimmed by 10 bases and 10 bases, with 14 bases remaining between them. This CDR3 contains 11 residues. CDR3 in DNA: TGTGCCACTACGTTCGGGGAAGAGCAGTTCTTC. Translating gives CATTFGEEQFF.

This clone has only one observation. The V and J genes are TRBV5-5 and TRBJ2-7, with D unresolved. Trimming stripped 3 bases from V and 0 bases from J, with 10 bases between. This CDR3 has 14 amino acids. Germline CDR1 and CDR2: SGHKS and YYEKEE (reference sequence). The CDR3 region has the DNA TGTGCCAGCAGCTGGGCAGGTAGCTCCTACGAGCAGTACTTC. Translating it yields CASSWAGSSYEQYF.

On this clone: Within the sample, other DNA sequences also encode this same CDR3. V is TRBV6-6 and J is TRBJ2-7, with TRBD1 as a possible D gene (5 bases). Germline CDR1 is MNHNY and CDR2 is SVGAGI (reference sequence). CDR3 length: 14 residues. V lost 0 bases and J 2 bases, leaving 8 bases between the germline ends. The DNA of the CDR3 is TGTGCCAGCAGTTACTCGCAGGGAACCTACGAGCAGTACTTC. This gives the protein CASSYSQGTYEQYF.

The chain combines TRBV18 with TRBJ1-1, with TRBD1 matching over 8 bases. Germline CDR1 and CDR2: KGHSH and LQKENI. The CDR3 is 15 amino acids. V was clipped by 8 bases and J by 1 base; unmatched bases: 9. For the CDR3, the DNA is TGTGCCAGCCGCAAATCCGGGACAGGGAACACTGAAGCTTTCTTT. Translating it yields CASRKSGTGNTEAFF.

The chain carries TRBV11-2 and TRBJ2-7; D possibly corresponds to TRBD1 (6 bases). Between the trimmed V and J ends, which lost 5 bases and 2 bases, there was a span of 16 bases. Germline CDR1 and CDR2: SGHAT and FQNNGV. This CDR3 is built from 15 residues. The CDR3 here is CASSKRRGKAYEQYF. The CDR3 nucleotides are TGTGCCAGCAGCAAACGCAGGGGTAAGGCCTACGAGCAGTACTTC.

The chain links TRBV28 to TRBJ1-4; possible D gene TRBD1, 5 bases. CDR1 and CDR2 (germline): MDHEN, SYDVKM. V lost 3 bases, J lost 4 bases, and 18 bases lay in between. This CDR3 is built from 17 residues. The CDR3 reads CASSLWSRGVFNEKLFF. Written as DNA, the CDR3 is TGTGCCAGCAGTTTGTGGTCTCGGGGGGTATTTAATGAAAAACTGTTTTTT.

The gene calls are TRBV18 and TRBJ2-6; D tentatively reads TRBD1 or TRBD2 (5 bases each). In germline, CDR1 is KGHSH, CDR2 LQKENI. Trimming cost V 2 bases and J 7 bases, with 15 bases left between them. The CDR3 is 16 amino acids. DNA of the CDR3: TGTGCCAGCTCACCAACCCGGGGTAGGGGAGCCAACGTCCTGACTTTC. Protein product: CASSPTRGRGANVLTF.

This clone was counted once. CDR3 nucleotide sequence: TGTGCCAGCAGCCGGACTAGCGGGAGAAACACCGGGGAGCTGTTTTTT. Translating gives CASSRTSGRNTGELFF. The chain carries TRBV7-6 and TRBJ2-2; 13 bases agree with TRBD2. There are 16 residues in the CDR3. Germline assignment: CDR1 SGHVS and CDR2 FNYEAQ. With 5 bases clipped from V and 2 bases from J, the junction kept 2 bases outside the gene matches.

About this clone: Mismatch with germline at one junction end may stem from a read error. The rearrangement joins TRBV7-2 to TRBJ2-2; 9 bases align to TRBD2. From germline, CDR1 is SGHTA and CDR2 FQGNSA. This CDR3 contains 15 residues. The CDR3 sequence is CASSVAGVGFGELFF. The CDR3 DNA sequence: TGTGCCAGCAGCGTAGCGGGAGTCGGGTTCGGGGAGCTGTTTTTT.

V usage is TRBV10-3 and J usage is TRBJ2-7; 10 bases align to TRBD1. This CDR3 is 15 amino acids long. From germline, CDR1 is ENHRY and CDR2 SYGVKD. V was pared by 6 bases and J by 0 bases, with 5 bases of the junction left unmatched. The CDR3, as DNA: TGTGCCATCAGCGACAGGGGGCCAGGCTCCTACGAGCAGTACTTC. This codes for CAISDRGPGSYEQYF.

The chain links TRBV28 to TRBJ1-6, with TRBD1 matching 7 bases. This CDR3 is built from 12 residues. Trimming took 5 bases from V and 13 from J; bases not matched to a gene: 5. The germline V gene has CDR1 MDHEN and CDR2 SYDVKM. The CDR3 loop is CASSLNRGPLHF. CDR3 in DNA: TGTGCCAGCAGTCTCAACAGGGGTCCCCTCCACTTT.

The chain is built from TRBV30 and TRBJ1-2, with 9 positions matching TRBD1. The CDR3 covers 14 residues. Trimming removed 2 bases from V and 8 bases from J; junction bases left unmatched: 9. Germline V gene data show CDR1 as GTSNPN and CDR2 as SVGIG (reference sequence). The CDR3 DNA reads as TGTGCCTGGAGTCCGACAGGGGGAGGGTCAGGCTACACCTTC. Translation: CAWSPTGGGSGYTF.

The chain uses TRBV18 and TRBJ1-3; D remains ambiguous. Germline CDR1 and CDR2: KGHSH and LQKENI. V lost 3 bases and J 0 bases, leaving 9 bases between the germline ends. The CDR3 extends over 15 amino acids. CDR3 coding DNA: TGTGCCAGCTCACCGAGTCAGAGCTCTGGAAACACCATATATTTT. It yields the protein CASSPSQSSGNTIYF.

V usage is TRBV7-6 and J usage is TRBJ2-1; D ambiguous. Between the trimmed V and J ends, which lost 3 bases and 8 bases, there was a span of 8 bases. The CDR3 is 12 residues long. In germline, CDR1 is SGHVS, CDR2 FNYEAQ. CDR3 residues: CASSLATDEQFF. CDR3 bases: TGTGCCAGCAGCTTGGCTACCGATGAGCAGTTCTTC.

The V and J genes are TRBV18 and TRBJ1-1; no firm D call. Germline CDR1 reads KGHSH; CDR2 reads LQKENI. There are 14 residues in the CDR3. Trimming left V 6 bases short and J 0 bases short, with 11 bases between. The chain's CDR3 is CASSTGNLNTEAFF. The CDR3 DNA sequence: TGTGCCAGCTCGACGGGAAACTTGAACACTGAAGCTTTCTTT.

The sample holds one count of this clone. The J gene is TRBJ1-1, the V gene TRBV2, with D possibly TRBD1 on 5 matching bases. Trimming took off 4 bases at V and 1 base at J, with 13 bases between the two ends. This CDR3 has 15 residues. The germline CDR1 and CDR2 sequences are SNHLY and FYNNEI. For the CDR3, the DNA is TGTGCCAGCAGTGCGGGGCGGCAGCCGAACACTGAAGCTTTCTTT. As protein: CASSAGRQPNTEAFF.

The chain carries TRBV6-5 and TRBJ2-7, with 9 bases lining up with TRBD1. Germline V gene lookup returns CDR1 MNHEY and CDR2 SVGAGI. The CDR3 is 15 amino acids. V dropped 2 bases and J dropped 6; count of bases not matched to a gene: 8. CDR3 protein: CASSYGGTGIFEQYF. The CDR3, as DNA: TGTGCCAGCAGTTACGGGGGGACAGGGATCTTCGAGCAGTACTTC.

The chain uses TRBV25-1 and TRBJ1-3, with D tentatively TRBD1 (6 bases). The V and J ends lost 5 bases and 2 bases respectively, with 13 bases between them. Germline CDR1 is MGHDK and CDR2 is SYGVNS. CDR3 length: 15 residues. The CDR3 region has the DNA TGTGCCAGCAGTCCGGACAGTCACGCTGGAAACACCATATATTTT. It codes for CASSPDSHAGNTIYF.

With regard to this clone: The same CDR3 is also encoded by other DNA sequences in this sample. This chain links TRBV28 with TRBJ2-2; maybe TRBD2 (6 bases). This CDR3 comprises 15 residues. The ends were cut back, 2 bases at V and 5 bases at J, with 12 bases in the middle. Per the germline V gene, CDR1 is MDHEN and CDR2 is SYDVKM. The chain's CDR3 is CASSLGGSGTGELFF. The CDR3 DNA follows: TGTGCCAGCAGTTTAGGGGGGAGTGGTACCGGGGAGCTGTTTTTT. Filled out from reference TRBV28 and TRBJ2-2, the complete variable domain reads DVKVTQSSRYLVKRTGEKVFLECVQDMDHENMFWYRQDPGLGLRLIYFSYDVKMKEKGDIPEGYSVSREKKERFSLILESASTNQTSMYLCASSLGGSGTGELFFGEGSRLTVL.